What follows describes a single T cell receptor beta chain. This entry is derived from a study of shared clonotypes between healthy human individuals. Adults of Caucasian background living in Nashville, Tennessee made up all donors. Germline lookup yields CDR1 KGHSH and CDR2 LQKENI. Deletions cut 1 base from V and 5 bases from J, with 6 bases between. The CDR3 sequence is 13 residues long. Genomic DNA belonging to each subset was distributed in equal measure over several immunoSEQ plates. Each replicate PCR on the sorted subsets used 150 to 200 ng DNA (around 31,000 T cell genomes). Repertoires were generated with immunoSEQ multiplex PCR, while TCRdb's copy carries only in-frame clones and drops some. The table lists more than 2,000,000 clones, just over 90% of them singletons.

Material: naive CD4+ T cells from PBMCs. Subset reported: CD45RA+ positively selected. The receptor comes from a man younger than 30 in good health. Some clones in this sample may be carry-over from other donors' samples. V is TRBV18 and J is TRBJ1-5; D not certain. CDR3 nucleotide sequence: TGTGCCAGCTCACCACAGTTCGATCAGCCCCAGCATTTT. This sequence encodes CASSPQFDQPQHF. Looking up the rest from reference TRBV18 and TRBJ1-5 gives the full variable domain: NAGVMQNPRHLVRRRGQEARLRCSPMKGHSHVYWYRQLPEEGLKFMVYLQKENIIDESGMPKERFSAEFPKEGPSILRIQQVVRGDSAAYFCASSPQFDQPQHFGDGTRLSIL.